These T cell receptor beta chains were read from a single sample in a study of monozygotic twins with inflammatory bowel disease. From the 5' RACE reads, TCRdb lists one entry per CDR3 protein and no DNA. This sample's table reports around 220,000 distinct CDR3 sequences. Sequenced: blood. All receptors derive from a human donor with ulcerative colitis or Crohn's disease, or a healthy co-twin of an affected twin (not recorded which). CDR3s include the opening cysteine and the closing phenylalanine or tryptophan.

>TRBJ2-1|TRBV27
CASSSHFLGTVFF
>TRBJ2-1|TRBV5-1
CASSSTGTGGIDEQFF
>TRBJ2-7|TRBV19
CASSIASGDYEQYF
>TRBJ2-3|TRBV7-2
CASSLGQGASDTQYF
>TRBJ1-1|TRBV6-1
CASRPGAASENTEAFF
>TRBJ2-1|TRBV5-6
CASRPGLAGAGNEQFF
>TRBJ2-7|TRBV28
CASSFPSGYEQYF
>TRBJ1-1|TRBV18
CASSPGAQQPKRTEAFF
>TRBJ2-2|TRBV24-1
CATSDSPLGTGELFF
>TRBJ1-5|TRBV18
CASSPSGTGISQPQHF
>TRBJ2-7|TRBV4-2
CASSQENGGGTYEQYF
>TRBJ2-2|TRBV7-8
CASSVSGSGELFF
>TRBJ2-1|TRBV24-1
CATSDRKQGYEQFF
>TRBJ2-7|TRBV6-1
CASRESFSVDEQYF
>TRBJ2-5|TRBV29-1
CSVGAGGLETQYF
>TRBJ2-1|TRBV7-2
CASSPGGVTYNEQFF
>TRBJ2-1|TRBV7-2
CASSRGGIEQFF
>TRBJ1-1|TRBV14
CASSQDHWMGFPEAFF
>TRBJ1-2|TRBV12-3/TRBV12-4
CASSLGFVDYGYTF
>TRBJ1-2|TRBV7-9
CASSLPPGTGYTF
>TRBJ2-7|TRBV12-3/TRBV12-4
CASSSQMTPKASYYEQYF
>TRBJ1-2|TRBV28
CASSLSLTTPYGYTF
>TRBJ1-1|TRBV20-1
CSARGTGQAPQAFF
>TRBJ2-2|TRBV5-6
CASSLSPPFTKNTGELFF
>TRBJ1-2|TRBV4-1
CASSQVLRDGYTF
>TRBJ1-3|TRBV12-3/TRBV12-4
CASSFEGRMSGNTIYF
>TRBJ2-1|TRBV2
CASSLTSGDSYNEQFF
>TRBJ2-3|TRBV3-1
CASSQDKGLAGSGTQYF
>TRBJ1-5|TRBV5-1
CASSLTGQSNQPQHF
>TRBJ1-1|TRBV7-8
CASSSSQNTEAFF
>TRBJ2-7|TRBV27
CASSPPLVPYEQYF
>TRBJ2-1|TRBV5-4
CASSLYTGGNNEQFF
>TRBJ2-6|TRBV5-1
CASSFTQSGANVLTF
>TRBJ2-7|TRBV20-1
CSAPSGGLYEQYF
>TRBJ2-5|TRBV12-3/TRBV12-4
CASGPSGGETQYF
>TRBJ2-3|TRBV29-1
CSVERTDTQYF
>TRBJ2-2|TRBV6-6
CASSPGSTGELFF
>TRBJ1-4|TRBV5-1
CASRNDRGRHEKLFF
>TRBJ2-7|TRBV20-1
CSAAGASGGHEQYF
>TRBJ2-1|TRBV7-3
CASSLGTHNEQFF
>TRBJ1-6|TRBV19
CASMAQTNYNSPLHF
>TRBJ2-3|TRBV5-4
CAGSLDLDTGTDTQYF
>TRBJ2-1|TRBV2
CASSEEGGGYNEQFF
>TRBJ2-4|TRBV14
CASSQGDPWNIQYF
>TRBJ1-2|TRBV19
CASSDRDRGNYGYTF
>TRBJ2-7|TRBV20-1
CSARGGGDGRYEQYF
>TRBJ1-6|TRBV12-3/TRBV12-4
CASSQGSRGSPLHF
>TRBJ2-7|TRBV12-3/TRBV12-4
CASSLEQGIDEQYF
>TRBJ1-3|TRBV15
CATSRTGGKGNTIYF
>TRBJ1-5|TRBV10-3
CAISGQGPRDSNQPQHF
>TRBJ2-3|TRBV12-3/TRBV12-4
CASSRLAGGQDTQYF
>TRBJ1-5|TRBV28
CASGFSAERNQPQHF
>TRBJ1-1|TRBV4-1
CASSQPGTDTEAFF
>TRBJ2-5|TRBV9
CASSPRLAGGETQYF
>TRBJ2-4|TRBV5-1
CASSLAGGFDKNIQYF
>TRBJ2-2|TRBV7-9
CASSVDTNGGELFF
>TRBJ1-2|TRBV5-4
CASSKMVAGNGYTF
>TRBJ1-4|TRBV5-1
CASSSESGGYNEKLFF
>TRBJ2-5|TRBV25-1
CASSPQWVAGMGETQYF
>TRBJ1-1|TRBV9
CASSVALNTEAFF